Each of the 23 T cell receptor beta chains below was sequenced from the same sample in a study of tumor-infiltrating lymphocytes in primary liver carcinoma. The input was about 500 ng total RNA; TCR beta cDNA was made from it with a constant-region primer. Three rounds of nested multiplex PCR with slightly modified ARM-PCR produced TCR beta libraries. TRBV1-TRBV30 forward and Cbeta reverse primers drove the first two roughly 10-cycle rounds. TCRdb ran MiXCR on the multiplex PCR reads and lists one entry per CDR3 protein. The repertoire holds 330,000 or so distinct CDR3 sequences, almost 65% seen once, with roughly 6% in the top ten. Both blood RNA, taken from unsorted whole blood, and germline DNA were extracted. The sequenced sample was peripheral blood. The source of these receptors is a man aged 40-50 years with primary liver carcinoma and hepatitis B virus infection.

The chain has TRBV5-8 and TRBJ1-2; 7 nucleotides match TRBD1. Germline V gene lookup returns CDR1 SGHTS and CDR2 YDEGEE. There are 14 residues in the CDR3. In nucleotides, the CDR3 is TGTATCAGCAGTGCCGGACAGGACGACTATGGCTACACCTTC. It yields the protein CISSAGQDDYGYTF.

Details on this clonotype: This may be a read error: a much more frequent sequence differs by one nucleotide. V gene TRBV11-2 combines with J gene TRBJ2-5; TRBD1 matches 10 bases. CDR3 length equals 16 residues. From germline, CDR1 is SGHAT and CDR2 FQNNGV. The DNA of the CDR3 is TGTGCCGGCAGCTTGGGACAGGGGTGGGTTCAAGAGACCCAGTACTTC. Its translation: CAGSLGQGWVQETQYF.

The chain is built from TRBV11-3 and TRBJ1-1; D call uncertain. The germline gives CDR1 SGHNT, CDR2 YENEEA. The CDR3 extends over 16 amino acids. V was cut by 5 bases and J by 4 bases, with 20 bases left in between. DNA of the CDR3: TGTGCCAGCAGCCCAGCGCACGGGAGCTGGAGCACTGAAGCTTTCTTT. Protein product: CASSPAHGSWSTEAFF.

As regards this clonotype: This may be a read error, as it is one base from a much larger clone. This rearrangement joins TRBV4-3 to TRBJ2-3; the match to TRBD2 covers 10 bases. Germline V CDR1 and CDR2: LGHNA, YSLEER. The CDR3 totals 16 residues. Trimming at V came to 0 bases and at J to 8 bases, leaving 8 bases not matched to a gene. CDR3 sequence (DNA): TGCGCCAGCAGCCAAGACCCCCCGACTAGCGGGTCTACGCAGTATTTT. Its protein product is CASSQDPPTSGSTQYF.

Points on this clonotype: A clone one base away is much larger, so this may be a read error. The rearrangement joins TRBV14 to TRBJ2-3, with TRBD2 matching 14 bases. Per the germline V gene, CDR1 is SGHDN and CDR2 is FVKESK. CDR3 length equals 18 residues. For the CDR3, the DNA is TGTGCCAGCAGCCAAGGGTTCGGGACTAGCGGGAGCACAGATACGCGGTATTTT. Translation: CASSQGFGTSGSTDTRYF. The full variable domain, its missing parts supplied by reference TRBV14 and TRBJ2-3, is EAGVTQFPSHSVIEKGQTVTLRCDPISGHDNLYWYRRVMGKEIKFLLHFVKESKQDESGMPNNRFLAERTGGTYSTLKVQPAELEDSGVYFCASSQGFGTSGSTDTRYFGPGTRLTVL.

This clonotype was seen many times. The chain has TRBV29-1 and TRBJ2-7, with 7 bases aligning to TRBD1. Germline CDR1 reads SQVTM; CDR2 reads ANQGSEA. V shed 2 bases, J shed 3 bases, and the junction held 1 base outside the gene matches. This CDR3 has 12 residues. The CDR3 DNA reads TGCAGCGTTGAACGGGACAGCTACGAGCAGTACTTC. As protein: CSVERDSYEQYF.

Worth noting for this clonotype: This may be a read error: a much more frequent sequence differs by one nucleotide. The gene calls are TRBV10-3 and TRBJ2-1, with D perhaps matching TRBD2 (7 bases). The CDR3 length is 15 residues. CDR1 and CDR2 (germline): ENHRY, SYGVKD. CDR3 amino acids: CASSRGGVSYDEQFF. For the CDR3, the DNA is TGTGCCAGCTCTAGGGGGGGAGTCTCCTACGATGAGCAGTTCTTC.

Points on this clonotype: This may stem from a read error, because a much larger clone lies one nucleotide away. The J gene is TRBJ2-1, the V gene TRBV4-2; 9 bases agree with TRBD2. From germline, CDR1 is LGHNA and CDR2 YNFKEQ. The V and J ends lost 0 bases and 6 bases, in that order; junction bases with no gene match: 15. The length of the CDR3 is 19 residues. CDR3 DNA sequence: TGTGCCAGCAGCCAAGATGGGGGCCTAGCGGGAAGTATGAGCAATGAGCAGTTCTTC. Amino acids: CASSQDGGLAGSMSNEQFF.

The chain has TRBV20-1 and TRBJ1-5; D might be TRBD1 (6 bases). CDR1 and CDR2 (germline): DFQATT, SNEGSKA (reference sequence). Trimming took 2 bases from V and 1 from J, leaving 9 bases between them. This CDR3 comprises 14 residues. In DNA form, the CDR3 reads TGCAGTGCTAGACAGGGGCAGAGCAATCAGCCCCAGCATTTT. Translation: CSARQGQSNQPQHF.

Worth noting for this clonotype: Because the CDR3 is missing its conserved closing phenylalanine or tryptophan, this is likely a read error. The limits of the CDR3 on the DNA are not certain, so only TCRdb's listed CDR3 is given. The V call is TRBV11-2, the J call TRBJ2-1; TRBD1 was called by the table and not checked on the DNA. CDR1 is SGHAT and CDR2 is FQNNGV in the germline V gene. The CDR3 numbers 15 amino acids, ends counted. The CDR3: CASSLTGAGYNEQLS.

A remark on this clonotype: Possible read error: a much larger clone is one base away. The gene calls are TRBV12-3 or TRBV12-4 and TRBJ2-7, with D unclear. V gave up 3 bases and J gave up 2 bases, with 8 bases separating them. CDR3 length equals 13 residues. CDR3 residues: CASSLVSAYEQYF. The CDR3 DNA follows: TGTGCCAGCAGTTTGGTATCTGCCTACGAGCAGTACTTC.

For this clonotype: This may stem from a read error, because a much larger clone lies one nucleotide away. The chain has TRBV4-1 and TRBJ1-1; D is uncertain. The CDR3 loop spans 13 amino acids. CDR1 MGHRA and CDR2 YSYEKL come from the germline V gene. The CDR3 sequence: CSSSQGPNTEAFF. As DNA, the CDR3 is TGCTCCAGCAGCCAAGGCCCGAACACTGAAGCTTTCTTT.

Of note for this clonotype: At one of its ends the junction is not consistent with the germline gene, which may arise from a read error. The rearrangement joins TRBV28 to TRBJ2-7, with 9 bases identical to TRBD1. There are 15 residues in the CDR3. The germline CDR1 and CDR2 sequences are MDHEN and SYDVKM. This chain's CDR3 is CASRTTGTGLNERYF. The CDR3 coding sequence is TGTGCCAGCAGAACTACCGGGACAGGGCTAAACGAGCGGTACTTC.

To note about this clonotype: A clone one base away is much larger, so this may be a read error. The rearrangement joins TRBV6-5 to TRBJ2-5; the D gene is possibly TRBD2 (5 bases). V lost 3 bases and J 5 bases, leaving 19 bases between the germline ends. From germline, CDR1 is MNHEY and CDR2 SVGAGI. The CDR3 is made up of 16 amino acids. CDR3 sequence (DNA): TGTGCCAGCAGTTATTACCGGGCCAGCGGTCGGGAGACCCAGTACTTC. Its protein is CASSYYRASGRETQYF.

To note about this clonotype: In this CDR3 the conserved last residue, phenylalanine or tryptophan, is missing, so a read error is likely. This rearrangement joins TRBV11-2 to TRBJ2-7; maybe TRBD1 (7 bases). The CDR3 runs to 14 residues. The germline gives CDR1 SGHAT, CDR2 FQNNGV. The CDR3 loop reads CTRSPGTAGYEQYL. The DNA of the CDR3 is TGTACCAGGAGCCCCGGGACAGCGGGTTACGAGCAGTACCTC.

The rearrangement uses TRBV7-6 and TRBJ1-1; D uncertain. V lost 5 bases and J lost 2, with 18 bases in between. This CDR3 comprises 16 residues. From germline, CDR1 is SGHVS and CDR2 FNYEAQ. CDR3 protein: CASSAYTRTYNTEAFF. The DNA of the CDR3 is TGTGCCAGCAGCGCCTACACAAGGACGTACAACACTGAAGCTTTCTTT.

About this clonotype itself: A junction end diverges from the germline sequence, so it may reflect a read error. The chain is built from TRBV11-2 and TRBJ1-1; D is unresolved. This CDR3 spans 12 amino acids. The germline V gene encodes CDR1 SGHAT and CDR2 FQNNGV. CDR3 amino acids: CAGSLDHTEAFF. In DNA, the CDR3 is TGTGCCGGCAGCTTAGACCACACTGAAGCCTTCTTT.

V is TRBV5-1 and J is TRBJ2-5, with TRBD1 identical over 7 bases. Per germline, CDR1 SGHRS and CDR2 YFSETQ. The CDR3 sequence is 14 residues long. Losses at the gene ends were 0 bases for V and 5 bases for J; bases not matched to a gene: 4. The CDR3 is CASSLGQGMETQYF. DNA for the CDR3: TGCGCCAGCAGCTTGGGACAGGGCATGGAGACCCAGTACTTC.

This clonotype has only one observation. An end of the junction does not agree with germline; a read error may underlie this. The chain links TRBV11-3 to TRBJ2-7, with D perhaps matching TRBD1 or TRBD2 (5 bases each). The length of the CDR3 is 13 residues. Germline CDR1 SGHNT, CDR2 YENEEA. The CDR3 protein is CASSVGPTYEHYF. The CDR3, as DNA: TGTGCCAGCAGCGTGGGACCGACCTACGAGCATTACTTC. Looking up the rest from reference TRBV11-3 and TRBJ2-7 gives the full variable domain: EAGVVQSPRYKIIEKKQPVAFWCNPISGHNTLYWYLQNLGQGPELLIRYENEEAVDDSQLPKDRFSAERLKGVDSTLKIQPAELGDSAVYLCASSVGPTYEHYFGPGTRLTVT.

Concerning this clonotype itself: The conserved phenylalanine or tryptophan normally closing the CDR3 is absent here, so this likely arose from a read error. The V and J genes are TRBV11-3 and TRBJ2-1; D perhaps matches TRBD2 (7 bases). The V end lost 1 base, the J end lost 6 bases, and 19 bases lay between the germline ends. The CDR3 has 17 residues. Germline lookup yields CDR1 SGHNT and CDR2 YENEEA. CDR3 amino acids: CASSLASGGDSSNEQFL. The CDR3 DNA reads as TGTGCCAGCAGCTTAGCGTCGGGGGGCGATTCTAGCAATGAGCAGTTCTTG.

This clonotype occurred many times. This chain's CDR3 is CASSRKIDNEQFF. The CDR3 coding sequence is TGTGCCAGCAGCCGGAAAATAGACAATGAGCAGTTCTTC. The genes are TRBV5-5 and TRBJ2-1; D gene unclear. Germline lookup yields CDR1 SGHKS and CDR2 YYEKEE (reference sequence). V lost 4 bases and J 5 bases, leaving 10 bases between the germline ends. The CDR3 has 13 amino acids.

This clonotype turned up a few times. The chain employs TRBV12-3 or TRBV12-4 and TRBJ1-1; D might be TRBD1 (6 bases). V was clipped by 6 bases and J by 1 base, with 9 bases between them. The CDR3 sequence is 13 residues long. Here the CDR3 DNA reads TGTGCCAGCAGCAAGACAGGGAACACTGAAGCTTTCTTT. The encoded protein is CASSKTGNTEAFF.

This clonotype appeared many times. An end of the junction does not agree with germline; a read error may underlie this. The CDR3: CASSPRVSGANVLTF. CDR3 nucleotides: TGTGCCAGCAGCCCCAGGGTGTCTGGGGCCAACGTCCTGACTTTC. The chain links TRBV4-3 to TRBJ2-6; D perhaps matches TRBD1 (5 bases). The CDR3 contains 15 residues. Per germline, CDR1 LGHNA and CDR2 YSLEER.